This T cell receptor (beta chain) is from a study of CD8 T cells in Susac syndrome. Per the germline V gene, CDR1 is MNHEY and CDR2 is SMNVEV (reference sequence). V was pared by 8 bases and J by 5 bases, with 11 bases between. The CDR3 is made up of 12 amino acids. An amount of RNA that ranged from roughly 0.5 to 1 ug was reverse transcribed with random hexamers. TCR beta CDR3 was amplified by immunoSEQ covering 54 Vbeta and 13 Jbeta. TCRdb used MiXCR to reprocess the immunoSEQ multiplex PCR reads, holding one entry per CDR3 protein. In the table there are 400,000 to 550,000 distinct CDR3 sequences, more than 70% of which are singletons.

The rearrangement uses TRBV27 and TRBJ2-3; D is unresolved. The TCR was taken from a human donor with multiple sclerosis. Material: CD8+ T cells from PBMCs. Here the CDR3 reads CASARSGDTQYF. In DNA, the CDR3 is TGTGCCAGCGCCCGGTCGGGAGATACGCAGTATTTT.